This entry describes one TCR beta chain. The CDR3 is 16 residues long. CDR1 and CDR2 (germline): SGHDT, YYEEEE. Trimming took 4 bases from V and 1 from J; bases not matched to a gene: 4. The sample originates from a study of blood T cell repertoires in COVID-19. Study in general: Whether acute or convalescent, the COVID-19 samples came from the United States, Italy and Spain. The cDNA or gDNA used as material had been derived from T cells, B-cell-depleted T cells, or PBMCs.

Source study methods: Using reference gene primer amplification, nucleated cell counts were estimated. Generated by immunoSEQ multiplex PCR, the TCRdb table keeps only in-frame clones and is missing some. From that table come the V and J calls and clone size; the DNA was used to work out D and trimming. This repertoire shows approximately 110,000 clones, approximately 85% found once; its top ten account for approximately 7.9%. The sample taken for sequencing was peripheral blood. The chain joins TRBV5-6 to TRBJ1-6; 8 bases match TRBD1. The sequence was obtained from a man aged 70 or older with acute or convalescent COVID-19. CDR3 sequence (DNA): TGTGCCAGCAGCCCGGACAGGGCTTCCTATAATTCACCCCTCCACTTT. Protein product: CASSPDRASYNSPLHF. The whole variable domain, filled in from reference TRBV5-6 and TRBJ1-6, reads DAGVTQSPTHLIKTRGQQVTLRCSPKSGHDTVSWYQQALGQGPQFIFQYYEEEERQRGNFPDRFSGHQFPNYSSELNVNALLLGDSALYLCASSPDRASYNSPLHFGNGTRLTVT.